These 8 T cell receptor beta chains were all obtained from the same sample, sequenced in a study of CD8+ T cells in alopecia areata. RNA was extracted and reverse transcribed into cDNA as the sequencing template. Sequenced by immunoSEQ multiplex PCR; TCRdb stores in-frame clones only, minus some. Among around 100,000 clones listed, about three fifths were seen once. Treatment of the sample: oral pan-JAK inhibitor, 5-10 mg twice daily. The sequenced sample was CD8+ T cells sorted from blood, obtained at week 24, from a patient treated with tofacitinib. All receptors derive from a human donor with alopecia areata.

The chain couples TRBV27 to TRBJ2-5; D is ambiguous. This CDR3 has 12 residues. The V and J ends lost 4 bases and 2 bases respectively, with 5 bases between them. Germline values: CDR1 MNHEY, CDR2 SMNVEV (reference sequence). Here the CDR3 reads CASSSSQETQYF. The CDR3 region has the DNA TGTGCCAGCAGTTCCTCACAAGAGACCCAGTACTTC.

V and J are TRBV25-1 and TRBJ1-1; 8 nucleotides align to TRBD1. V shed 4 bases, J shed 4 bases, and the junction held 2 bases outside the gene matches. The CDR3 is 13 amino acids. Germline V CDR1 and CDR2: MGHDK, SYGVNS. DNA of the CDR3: TGTGCCAGCAGTGGGACAGGGAGCACTGAAGCTTTCTTT. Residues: CASSGTGSTEAFF.

The CDR3 sequence: CSVVGTGSSYEQYF. Written as DNA, the CDR3 is TGCAGCGTTGTTGGGACGGGGTCCTCCTACGAGCAGTACTTC. The V and J genes are TRBV29-1 and TRBJ2-7; perhaps D is TRBD1 or TRBD2 (5 bases each). Germline V lookup: CDR1 SQVTM, CDR2 ANQGSEA. The CDR3 runs 14 residues. The V end was cut by 4 bases, the J end by 0 bases, with 13 bases between.

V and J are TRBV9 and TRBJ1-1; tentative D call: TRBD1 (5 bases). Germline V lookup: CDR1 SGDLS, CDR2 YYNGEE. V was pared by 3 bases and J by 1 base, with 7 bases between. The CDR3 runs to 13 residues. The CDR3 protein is CASSGGPNTEAFF. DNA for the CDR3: TGTGCCAGCAGCGGGGGACCGAACACTGAAGCTTTCTTT.

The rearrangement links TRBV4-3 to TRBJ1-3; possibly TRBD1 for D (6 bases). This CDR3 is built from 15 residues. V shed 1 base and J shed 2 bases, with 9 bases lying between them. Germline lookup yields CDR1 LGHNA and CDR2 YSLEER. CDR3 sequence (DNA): TGCGCCAGCAGCCAAGGAACAGGGACTGGAAACACCATATATTTT. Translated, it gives CASSQGTGTGNTIYF.

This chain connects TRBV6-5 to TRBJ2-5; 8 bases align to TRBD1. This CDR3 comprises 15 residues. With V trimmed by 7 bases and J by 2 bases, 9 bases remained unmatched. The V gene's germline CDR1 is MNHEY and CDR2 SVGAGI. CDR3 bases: TGTGCCAGCACCGGGCTCGGACAGGGTCAAGAGACCCAGTACTTC. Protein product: CASTGLGQGQETQYF.

The CDR3 DNA reads TGTGCCAGCAGCTTAATTGCAGAACATGGCTACACCTTC. This translates into CASSLIAEHGYTF. The genes are TRBV13 and TRBJ1-2; D is ambiguous. Between the trimmed V and J ends, which lost 2 bases and 6 bases, there was a span of 10 bases. The germline gives CDR1 PRHDT, CDR2 FYEKMQ (reference sequence). CDR3 length: 13 residues.

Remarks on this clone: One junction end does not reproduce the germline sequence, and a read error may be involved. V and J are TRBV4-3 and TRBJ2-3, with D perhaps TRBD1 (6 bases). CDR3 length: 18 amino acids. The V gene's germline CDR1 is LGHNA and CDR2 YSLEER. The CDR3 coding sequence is TGCGCCAGCAGACAAGAAGCCAGGGGTGAGGGGGTCACAGATACGCAGTATTTT. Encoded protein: CASRQEARGEGVTDTQYF.